This T cell receptor beta chain was observed in a study of T cell responses to AZD1222 COVID-19 vaccine. The wider study: Samples with a second dose at about 4 or about 12 weeks were pooled together.

Concerning this clone: Its antigen is not known.

Assay used: immunoSEQ multiplex PCR; TCRdb lists only in-frame clones, some missing. The sample consists of 150,000 or so clones, about 90% of them appearing once. Study outcomes and limitations: A mostly white British donor set with more females was recruited, and clonal diversity was possibly underestimated. Nearly half of unique spike-specific TCRs reportedly avoided B.1.351 and B.1.1.7 mutated regions. Dominant CD4 TCR responses targeted spike regions 160-218 and 743-854.

CDR3 length: 15 amino acids. The germline gives CDR1 SGHDT, CDR2 YYEEEE. The V end lost 0 bases, the J end lost 2 bases, and 11 bases lay between the germline ends. The sequencing used peripheral blood, collected on day 0 of AZD1222 vaccination. V usage is TRBV5-6 and J usage is TRBJ2-5, with D perhaps TRBD1 (5 bases). The TCR sequence derives from an adult in good health. CDR3 DNA sequence: TGTGCCAGCAGCTTGGTCCAGGGCTTACAAGAGACCCAGTACTTC. Amino acid sequence: CASSLVQGLQETQYF.